These 28 T cell receptor beta chains share one sample of origin, sequenced in a study of Graves' ophthalmopathy and Graves' hyperthyroidism (dated by TCRdb to the late 2010s). TCRdb names Illumina HiSeq 2000 as the instrument used. TCR beta CDR3 regions were amplified from RNA transcripts for repertoire sequencing. HTBI primers and the Qiagen OneStep RT-PCR kit were used in a first-round RT-PCR, which was followed by a second-round multiplex PCR, size selection and purification. TCRdb handled the public reads itself, with Q25 trimming in fastp and clone calling in MiXCR, and kept productive beta chains. Entries are consolidated by CDR3 protein sequence, retaining the most common genes and DNA. In all, the sample holds approximately 700,000 distinct CDR3 sequences, and 35% to 50% of those were seen once. The top ten hold 3% to 3.5% of the sample. Sequences were obtained from peripheral blood. The receptors derive from an adult man with Graves' ophthalmopathy.

The V call is TRBV24-1, the J call TRBJ2-7, with 9 bases lining up with TRBD1. Germline V gene data show CDR1 as KGHDR and CDR2 as SFDVKD. V trimming: 9 bases; J trimming: 0 bases; junction bases outside the gene matches: 8. CDR3 length: 15 residues. The CDR3 DNA follows: TGTGCCACCCGGGACAGGGACACTTCCTCCTACGAGCAGTACTTC. It translates to CATRDRDTSSYEQYF.

The chain joins TRBV7-9 to TRBJ1-2, with 10 bases lining up with TRBD1. The V and J ends lost 4 bases and 9 bases, in that order; junction bases with no gene match: 8. Looked up from germline, CDR1 is SEHNR and CDR2 is FQNEAQ (reference sequence). The CDR3 contains 14 residues. In DNA form, the CDR3 reads TGTGCCAGCAGCTCGGGACAGGGGTCAGTGAGCTACACCTTC. Translated, it gives CASSSGQGSVSYTF. The variable domain in full, with the rest retrieved from reference TRBV7-9 and TRBJ1-2, is DTGVSQNPRHKITKRGQNVTFRCDPISEHNRLYWYRQTLGQGPEFLTYFQNEAQLEKSRLLSDRFSAERPKGSFSTLEIQRTEQGDSAMYLCASSSGQGSVSYTFGSGTRLTVV.

This chain links TRBV20-1 with TRBJ2-3; TRBD2 might be the D (7 bases). Trimming took off 6 bases at V and 0 bases at J, with 16 bases between the two ends. Germline CDR1 reads DFQATT; CDR2 reads SNEGSKA (reference sequence). The CDR3 length is 15 residues. This CDR3 is CSAPGGGMSTDTQYF. CDR3 DNA sequence: TGCAGTGCGCCTGGGGGGGGCATGAGCACAGATACGCAGTATTTT.

This clonotype was counted many times. The chain uses TRBV15 and TRBJ1-1; perhaps TRBD1 as D (6 bases). Looked up from germline, CDR1 is LNHNV and CDR2 is YYDKDF (reference sequence). This CDR3 contains 13 residues. V was pared by 5 bases and J by 7 bases, with 14 bases between. For the CDR3, the DNA is TGTGCCACCAGCTCAGGGGCGACGGATGAAGCTTTCTTT. This gives the protein CATSSGATDEAFF.

This rearrangement joins TRBV7-9 to TRBJ2-5, with 14 bases fitting TRBD2. From germline, CDR1 is SEHNR and CDR2 FQNEAQ (reference sequence). The CDR3 runs 21 residues. The V gene end was trimmed by 5 bases and the J gene end by 0 bases; junction bases not matched to a gene: 17. The CDR3 DNA reads TGTGCCAGCAGCACGCCCTCGGCTGGACTAGCGGGAGGAAAGTACCAAGAGACCCAGTACTTC. Translation gives CASSTPSAGLAGGKYQETQYF.

CDR3 DNA sequence: TGTGCCAGCAGTGGGGGGACTAGCGGCCGAGGGAGGACCATATATTTT. It encodes CASSGGTSGRGRTIYF. The gene calls are TRBV12-3 or TRBV12-4 and TRBJ1-3, with D possibly being TRBD1 (5 bases). The V end lost 5 bases, the J end lost 10 bases, and 24 bases lay between the germline ends. The length of the CDR3 is 16 residues.

This clonotype was observed at least ten times. The J gene is TRBJ2-2, the V gene TRBV2; 8 bases are shared with TRBD2. Germline assignment: CDR1 SNHLY and CDR2 FYNNEI. V lost 6 bases and J lost 7; bases outside the gene matches: 13. The CDR3 consists of 16 residues. As DNA, the CDR3 is TGTGCCAGCAGCGCCTTCGGGACTAGAATTATCGGGGAGCTGTTTTTT. Translation gives CASSAFGTRIIGELFF.

This clonotype was observed at least ten times. The chain carries TRBV4-2 and TRBJ2-7; perhaps TRBD1 as D (6 bases). The V and J ends lost 1 base and 12 bases respectively, with 16 bases between them. Looked up from germline, CDR1 is LGHNA and CDR2 is YNFKEQ. This CDR3 spans 13 amino acids. The CDR3 spells CASSQGDDRQRYF. The CDR3 nucleotides read TGTGCCAGCAGCCAAGGGGACGACAGGCAAAGGTACTTC.

This clonotype turned up a few times. The genes are TRBV18 and TRBJ2-7; D possibly corresponds to TRBD2 (6 bases). Germline CDR1 reads KGHSH; CDR2 reads LQKENI. The germline V and J ends were trimmed by 2 bases and 2 bases, with 10 bases remaining between them. CDR3 length: 14 residues. The CDR3 nucleotides read TGTGCCAGCTCACCAGTGGGGGGAACCTACGAGCAGTACTTC. Translated: CASSPVGGTYEQYF.

This clonotype was counted ten times or more. The V call is TRBV4-1, the J call TRBJ1-2, with D unresolved. Trimming removed 0 bases at V and 0 bases at J, with 5 bases between. Germline V gives CDR1 MGHRA, CDR2 YSYEKL. This CDR3 spans 14 amino acids. The CDR3 region is CASSQERTNYGYTF. The CDR3 nucleotides are TGCGCCAGCAGCCAAGAACGGACTAACTATGGCTACACCTTC.

The chain employs TRBV5-1 and TRBJ2-5; D tentatively reads TRBD1 or TRBD2 (7 bases each). The V gene's germline CDR1 is SGHRS and CDR2 YFSETQ. V was shortened by 4 bases and J by 5 bases, with 15 bases between the two germline ends. CDR3 length equals 14 residues. The CDR3: CASSGTGDYETQYF. CDR3 sequence (DNA): TGCGCCAGCAGCGGAACAGGGGACTACGAGACCCAGTACTTC.

This clonotype appeared many times. The chain recombines TRBV2 with TRBJ2-7, with unresolved D. The CDR3 is 10 residues long. The germline V and J ends were trimmed by 6 bases and 1 base, with 1 base remaining between them. CDR1 is SNHLY and CDR2 is FYNNEI in the germline V gene. Here the CDR3 DNA reads TGTGCCAGCAGGTCCTACGAGCAGTACTTC. Its protein is CASRSYEQYF.

This clonotype came up many times. This chain connects TRBV7-2 to TRBJ1-2; D gene uncertain. The germline CDR1 and CDR2 sequences are SGHTA and FQGNSA. Trimming took 2 bases from V and 6 from J, leaving 13 bases between them. The CDR3 covers 14 residues. The CDR3 reads CASSLNLAPHGYTF. The CDR3 nucleotides read TGTGCCAGCAGCTTAAATTTGGCGCCCCATGGCTACACCTTC.

This clonotype was detected many times. An end of the junction does not agree with germline; a read error may underlie this. The chain couples TRBV10-3 to TRBJ1-2, with a weak D call TRBD1 (6 bases). In germline, CDR1 is ENHRY, CDR2 SYGVKD. This CDR3 comprises 16 residues. Written as DNA, the CDR3 is TGTGCCAGCAGTAACACAGGGCGCACTTCTAACTATGGCTACACCTTC. Translation gives CASSNTGRTSNYGYTF.

This clonotype was picked up a small number of times. This chain joins TRBV4-3 and TRBJ1-2, with D possibly matching TRBD1 (5 bases). In germline, CDR1 is LGHNA, CDR2 YSLEER. The V gene lost 6 bases and the J gene lost 3 bases, with 20 bases spanning the gap. The CDR3 is made up of 16 amino acids. CDR3 in DNA: TGCGCCAGCAGTGGAGGATTTTCAGGGCCCCACTATGGCTACACCTTC. It specifies CASSGGFSGPHYGYTF.

The chain couples TRBV2 to TRBJ2-7; D remains unclear. Germline loops: CDR1 SNHLY, CDR2 FYNNEI. Deletions cut 6 bases from V and 6 bases from J, with 27 bases between. This CDR3 comprises 17 residues. CDR3 sequence: CASRPHQRPLFPGEQYF. The CDR3 DNA sequence: TGTGCCAGCAGACCACATCAACGGCCCCTCTTCCCGGGCGAGCAGTACTTC.

The gene calls are TRBV7-9 and TRBJ2-1; a weak D match, TRBD1 (6 bases). The V gene's germline CDR1 is SEHNR and CDR2 FQNEAQ (reference sequence). The V gene lost 7 bases and the J gene lost 9 bases, with 10 bases spanning the gap. The CDR3 extends over 11 amino acids. In DNA form, the CDR3 reads TGTGCCAGCACCCAACAGGGTGAGCAGTTCTTC. Its protein is CASTQQGEQFF.

This clonotype was recorded many times. The chain recombines TRBV24-1 with TRBJ2-5, with a weak D call TRBD1 (6 bases). The CDR3 loop spans 14 amino acids. The V end lost 5 bases, the J end lost 5 bases, and 14 bases lay between the germline ends. Germline lookup yields CDR1 KGHDR and CDR2 SFDVKD. CDR3 sequence: CATSAQGTEETQYF. Written as DNA, the CDR3 is TGTGCCACCAGTGCCCAGGGGACCGAGGAGACCCAGTACTTC.

As to this clonotype: This may arise from a read error, as a much more abundant clone is one base away. The rearrangement links TRBV25-1 to TRBJ2-7; D is tentatively TRBD1 or TRBD2 (5 bases each). The closer fit of TRBJ2-1 to the DNA end suggests the J call may be wrong. The CDR3 contains 14 residues. Germline CDR1 is MGHDK and CDR2 is SYGVNS. CDR3 region: CAGSERDQGHEQFF. The CDR3 nucleotides are TGTGCCGGCAGTGAAAGGGACCAAGGCCATGAGCAGTTCTTC.

This clonotype has a handful of counts. The gene calls are TRBV15 and TRBJ2-3; maybe TRBD2 (5 bases). The CDR3 runs 17 residues. V was trimmed by 6 bases and J by 1 base, leaving 20 bases between them. CDR1 and CDR2 (germline): LNHNV, YYDKDF (reference sequence). The CDR3 sequence is CATSTIRGIFRTDTQYF. Written as DNA, the CDR3 is TGTGCCACCAGTACTATTAGAGGGATATTCCGCACAGATACGCAGTATTTT.

This clonotype was observed many times. The genes are TRBV2 and TRBJ1-4, with a tentative D call TRBD1 (6 bases). From germline, CDR1 is SNHLY and CDR2 FYNNEI. Deletions cut 3 bases from V and 8 bases from J, with 13 bases between. This CDR3 has 14 amino acids. CDR3 amino acids: CASSDRGFREKLFF. CDR3 DNA: TGTGCCAGCAGTGACAGGGGTTTCAGGGAAAAACTGTTTTTT.

Note on this clonotype: A much larger clone lies one base from this, so it may be a read error. The V gene is TRBV11-2, the J gene TRBJ1-2, with TRBD1 identical over 9 bases. CDR3 length equals 13 residues. Germline V gene lookup returns CDR1 SGHAT and CDR2 FQNNGV. V lost 7 bases and J lost 6; bases outside the gene matches: 6. CDR3 sequence: CASTPGQGHGYTF. The CDR3, as DNA: TGTGCCAGCACCCCGGGACAGGGACATGGCTACACCTTC.

The gene calls are TRBV25-1 and TRBJ1-1; D is undetermined. In germline, CDR1 is MGHDK, CDR2 SYGVNS. With 11 bases removed from V and 1 base from J, the gap between germline ends came to 17 bases. CDR3 length equals 14 residues. The CDR3 sequence is CAWNSGIENTEAFF. In DNA form, the CDR3 reads TGTGCCTGGAATTCGGGGATTGAGAACACTGAAGCTTTCTTT.

This clonotype appeared a few times. V and J are TRBV19 and TRBJ1-1, with 9 bases that match TRBD1. V lost 4 bases and J lost 2; bases outside the gene matches: 8. The CDR3 runs to 16 residues. Per the germline V gene, CDR1 is LNHDA and CDR2 is SQIVND (reference sequence). CDR3 amino acids: CASSTHRTGANTEAFF. CDR3 DNA: TGTGCCAGTAGTACGCATCGGACAGGGGCCAACACTGAAGCTTTCTTT.

This clonotype was found once. At one of its ends the junction is not consistent with the germline gene, which may arise from a read error. This sequence joins TRBV20-1 and TRBJ1-4; 9 nucleotides match TRBD1. Germline V lookup: CDR1 DFQATT, CDR2 SNEGSKA (reference sequence). The CDR3 loop spans 11 amino acids. The CDR3 DNA reads as TGCAGTGCCCCGACAGGGACAGGGATGATTTTT. Translated, it gives CSAPTGTGMIF.

The chain is built from TRBV7-2 and TRBJ1-2; 10 nucleotides line up with TRBD1. Germline CDR1 is SGHTA and CDR2 is FQGNSA. The CDR3 extends over 16 amino acids. V was pared by 5 bases and J by 5 bases, with 11 bases of the junction left unmatched. This CDR3 reads CASSPAGTGAGYGYTF. In DNA form, the CDR3 reads TGTGCCAGCAGCCCCGCCGGGACAGGGGCGGGATATGGCTACACCTTC.

This chain connects TRBV7-9 to TRBJ2-2, with D uncertain. The CDR3 consists of 16 residues. Between the trimmed V and J ends, which lost 7 bases and 1 base, there was a span of 16 bases. In germline, CDR1 is SEHNR, CDR2 FQNEAQ (reference sequence). CDR3 sequence (DNA): TGTGCCAGCACCGACAAACAAAAACAGAACACCGGGGAGCTGTTTTTT. It yields the protein CASTDKQKQNTGELFF.

This clonotype occurred many times. V and J are TRBV7-8 and TRBJ1-1, with 9 bases aligning to TRBD1. Trimming took 1 base from V and 4 from J; bases not matched to a gene: 7. The CDR3 length is 16 residues. The germline V gene has CDR1 SGHVS and CDR2 FQNEAQ. As DNA, the CDR3 is TGTGCCAGCAGCTTAGGGACAGGGGTTTTTGGCACTGAAGCTTTCTTT. This sequence encodes CASSLGTGVFGTEAFF.